The 2 T cell receptor beta chains given below trace back to one sample, sequenced in a study of OX40 agonist ivuxolimab in advanced cancers. Profiling relied on immunoSEQ multiplex PCR, and the TCRdb table lists in-frame clones only, not all of them. The sample has roughly 43,000 clones; 88% are singletons. The input for sequencing was CD4+ or CD8+ T cells sorted from blood, taken in a trial of the OX40 agonist ivuxolimab. The source is an adult with an advanced solid tumor such as melanoma, head and neck, liver or kidney cancer.

This chain uses TRBV4-1 with TRBJ1-4; 9 positions match TRBD1. Per germline, CDR1 MGHRA and CDR2 YSYEKL. The CDR3 covers 17 residues. V shed 0 bases, J shed 8 bases, and the junction held 10 bases outside the gene matches. DNA for the CDR3: TGCGCCAGCAGCCAAGACGATTCCGGGACAGGGCGGGAAAAACTGTTTTTT. Residues: CASSQDDSGTGREKLFF.

The J gene is TRBJ2-5, the V gene TRBV7-2, with D possibly TRBD1 on 6 matching bases. The V end was cut by 5 bases, the J end by 5 bases, with 18 bases between. The length of the CDR3 is 15 residues. The germline V gene encodes CDR1 SGHTA and CDR2 FQGNSA. CDR3 sequence reads: CASSPTSTGLETQYF. The CDR3 region has the DNA TGTGCCAGCAGCCCGACCTCTACAGGGTTGGAGACCCAGTACTTC.